These T cell receptor beta chains were read from a single sample in a study of shared clonotypes between healthy human individuals. Only in-frame clones appear in the TCRdb table, and some are missing; sequencing was by immunoSEQ multiplex PCR. The table lists just over 2,000,000 clones, roughly 95% of them singletons. The sample consisted of naive CD4+ T cells sorted from blood. All receptors derive from a man aged 18 to 30 in good health. Each CDR3 is given with its conserved first and last residue. The D gene is left open where the match is weak. Clone size is given for some rows only: seen once, a few or many times, or a class if the clone is expanded.

V,size,J,D,CDR3,DNA
TRBV19,NA,TRBJ2-1,TRBD2,CASSATSGGPFF,TGTGCCAGTAGTGCCACTAGCGGGGGCCCGTTCTTC
TRBV18,NA,TRBJ1-2,TRBD1,CASSGQGREGYTF,TGTGCCAGCTCCGGACAGGGGAGAGAAGGCTACACCTTC
TRBV7-2,NA,TRBJ2-3,NA,CASSLPGTDTQYF,TGTGCCAGCAGCTTACCCGGCACAGATACGCAGTATTTT
TRBV6-1,NA,TRBJ1-6,NA,CASSEVRSSYNSPLHF,TGTGCCAGCAGTGAAGTACGGAGCTCCTATAATTCACCCCTCCACTTT
TRBV28,NA,TRBJ2-1,NA,CASSIATGNSYNEQFF,TGTGCCAGCAGTATCGCGACAGGAAACTCCTACAATGAGCAGTTCTTC
TRBV5-1,NA,TRBJ1-1,NA,CATKGGSLGEAFF,TGCGCCACCAAGGGCGGTTCCTTAGGTGAAGCTTTCTTT
TRBV2,NA,TRBJ2-2,NA,CASSLGGPGELFF,TGTGCCAGCAGCCTAGGAGGGCCCGGGGAGCTGTTTTTT
TRBV9,NA,TRBJ2-7,TRBD2,CASSADAGLADDEQYF,TGTGCCAGCAGCGCCGACGCGGGACTAGCGGATGACGAGCAGTACTTC
TRBV19,once,TRBJ2-1,NA,CASRDRAGASGNEQFF,TGTGCCAGTAGGGACAGGGCGGGTGCTAGCGGCAATGAGCAGTTCTTC
TRBV14,NA,TRBJ2-7,NA,CASSHVRQGPYFFHEQYF,TGTGCCAGCAGCCACGTAAGGCAGGGGCCCTATTTTTTCCACGAGCAGTACTTC
TRBV27,NA,TRBJ2-2,NA,CASSSWTENTGELFF,TGTGCCAGCAGTTCATGGACAGAGAACACCGGGGAGCTGTTTTTT
TRBV29-1,NA,TRBJ1-1,NA,CSASSFNTEAFF,TGCAGCGCCTCCAGTTTTAACACTGAAGCTTTCTTT
TRBV6-5,NA,TRBJ1-6,NA,CASSPGADRNSPLHF,TGTGCCAGCAGTCCCGGGGCAGATAGAAATTCACCCCTCCACTTT
TRBV4-3,NA,TRBJ2-2,NA,CASSQDWIEGQAGELFF,TGCGCCAGCAGCCAAGATTGGATCGAGGGGCAGGCCGGGGAGCTGTTTTTT
TRBV7-2,NA,TRBJ2-7,NA,CASSLTLTGEQYF,TGTGCCAGCAGCTTAACCCTCACCGGAGAGCAGTACTTC
TRBV29-1,NA,TRBJ1-1,NA,CSVELAGVDNTEAFF,TGCAGCGTTGAACTGGCAGGGGTAGACAACACTGAAGCTTTCTTT
TRBV20-1,NA,TRBJ2-3,NA,CSAVRPDTQYF,TGCAGTGCCGTGAGGCCAGATACGCAGTATTTT
TRBV29-1,NA,TRBJ1-4,NA,CSVGRGTNEKLFF,TGCAGCGTTGGCAGGGGAACTAATGAAAAACTGTTTTTT
TRBV2,NA,TRBJ1-1,NA,CASKVERTAVYTEAFF,TGTGCCAGCAAAGTTGAAAGGACGGCCGTTTACACTGAAGCTTTCTTT
TRBV18,NA,TRBJ2-2,TRBD1,CASSPSPGTGGTGELFF,TGTGCCAGCTCACCATCCCCCGGGACAGGGGGCACCGGGGAGCTATTTTTT
TRBV30,NA,TRBJ1-1,TRBD1,CAWSGQVYTEAFF,TGTGCCTGGAGCGGACAGGTCTACACTGAAGCTTTCTTT
TRBV9,NA,TRBJ2-7,NA,CASSPQLVPPYEQYF,TGTGCCAGCAGCCCCCAACTAGTCCCTCCTTACGAGCAGTACTTC
TRBV7-9,NA,TRBJ2-7,NA,CASSPNDRNGVEQYF,TGTGCCAGCAGCCCAAACGACAGGAATGGGGTCGAGCAGTACTTC
TRBV7-9,NA,TRBJ2-1,TRBD2,CASSSLAGVINEQFF,TGTGCCAGCAGCTCGCTAGCGGGAGTTATCAATGAGCAGTTCTTC
TRBV28,NA,TRBJ1-2,NA,CASSPTAGDYGYTF,TGTGCCAGCAGTCCCACGGCAGGGGACTATGGCTACACCTTC
TRBV28,NA,TRBJ1-2,TRBD1,CASSWGTGNYGYTF,TGTGCCAGCAGTTGGGGGACAGGGAACTATGGCTACACCTTC
TRBV27,NA,TRBJ2-3,NA,CASSHRSRGLGGGGDTQYF,TGTGCCAGCAGCCATAGGAGCCGAGGGTTAGGGGGAGGCGGAGATACGCAGTATTTT
TRBV6-6,NA,TRBJ1-2,NA,CASSLGPNYGYTF,TGTGCCAGCAGTTTGGGGCCCAACTATGGCTACACCTTC
TRBV28,NA,TRBJ1-5,NA,CASSGGGRGDQPQHF,TGTGCCAGCAGTGGTGGGGGGCGCGGTGATCAGCCCCAGCATTTT
TRBV30,once,TRBJ2-7,NA,CACVANPYEQYF,TGTGCCTGTGTAGCTAACCCCTACGAGCAGTACTTC
TRBV28,NA,TRBJ2-2,TRBD2,CASSTPGLARNTGELFF,TGTGCCAGCAGCACCCCCGGACTAGCGAGGAACACCGGGGAGCTGTTTTTT
TRBV5-1,once,TRBJ2-1,TRBD2,CASTRGAYNEQFF,TGCGCCAGCACCCGGGGGGCCTACAATGAGCAGTTCTTC
TRBV5-1,NA,TRBJ1-3,NA,CASSLEAPSGNTIYF,TGCGCCAGCAGCTTGGAGGCACCCTCTGGAAACACCATATATTTT
TRBV1,NA,TRBJ2-3,NA,CTSSQDLGLDSTDTQYF,TGCACCAGCAGCCAAGATCTTGGGCTAGACAGCACAGATACGCAGTATTTT
TRBV5-1,NA,TRBJ1-4,NA,CASSLAPNEKLFF,TGCGCCAGCAGCTTGGCTCCAAATGAAAAACTGTTTTTT
TRBV7-2,NA,TRBJ2-5,NA,CASSLEFTQYF,TGTGCCAGCAGCCTCGAGTTTACCCAGTACTTC
TRBV2,NA,TRBJ2-2,NA,CASSYRDDTGELFF,TGTGCCAGCAGTTACAGGGATGACACCGGGGAGCTGTTTTTT
TRBV11-2,few,TRBJ1-1,NA,CASSLNIRGYTEAFF,TGTGCCAGCAGCTTAAACATCAGGGGCTACACTGAAGCTTTCTTT
TRBV7-7,NA,TRBJ1-6,NA,CASSLGGNSPLHF,TGTGCTAGCAGCTTAGGCGGTAATTCACCCCTCCACTTT
TRBV28,NA,TRBJ2-4,TRBD2,CASSLGGGVGNIQYF,TGTGCCAGCAGTTTAGGCGGGGGGGTAGGGAACATTCAGTACTTC
TRBV7-9,NA,TRBJ1-2,NA,CASSPNLRGWGYTF,TGTGCCAGCAGCCCGAATCTACGGGGCTGGGGCTACACCTTC
TRBV20-1,NA,TRBJ1-2,NA,CSAHPGDGYTF,TGCAGTGCGCACCCGGGGGATGGCTACACCTTC
TRBV25-1,NA,TRBJ1-1,NA,CASSPQTVMNTEAFF,TGTGCCAGCAGTCCACAGACAGTAATGAACACTGAAGCTTTCTTT
TRBV2,NA,TRBJ1-1,TRBD1,CASSEERDRSTEAFF,TGTGCCAGCAGTGAAGAGAGGGACAGGAGCACTGAAGCTTTCTTT
TRBV5-1,NA,TRBJ2-5,NA,CASSLVGETQYF,TGCGCCAGCAGCTTGGTTGGAGAGACCCAGTACTTC
TRBV30,NA,TRBJ2-3,NA,CAWSVGGNADTQYF,TGTGCCTGGAGTGTAGGGGGTAACGCAGATACGCAGTATTTT